The clone carrying this TCR beta chain showed up just a few times. V was clipped by 5 bases and J by 4 bases; unmatched bases: 4. The CDR3 is 14 amino acids. Germline CDR1 is MNHEY and CDR2 is SVGAGI. Described time point: pretreatment peripheral blood. The patients' disease, urothelial carcinoma, was locally advanced or metastatic. Profiling relied on immunoSEQ multiplex PCR, and the TCRdb table lists in-frame clones only, not all of them. The table lists around 70,000 clones, roughly 90% of them singletons, with around 4.8% in the top ten. This entry belongs to a study of PD-L1 blockade in urothelial cancer. Study information: Enrolled patients had been treated previously with 0 to 3 chemotherapy regimens. Blood was evaluated 3 weeks (second dose) and 6 weeks after therapy began.

The V call is TRBV6-5, the J call TRBJ1-1, with 10 bases matching TRBD1. The starting material was PBMCs, obtained around atezolizumab (anti-PD-L1) treatment. The receptor comes from a man in his 70s with urothelial cancer. DNA of the CDR3: TGTGCCAGCAGTCGACAGGGGGCTGGCACTGAAGCTTTCTTT. It is translated as CASSRQGAGTEAFF.